The 21 T cell receptor beta chains in this list originate from one sample, sequenced in a study of blood T cells in healthy people across ages. For the second PCR, which ran for about 7 to 11 cycles, a sample-barcoded 5' primer and a J-beta primer mix were used. TCRdb ran MiXCR on the 5' RACE reads and lists one entry per CDR3 protein. This sample has over a million distinct CDR3 sequences; around 43% occur once, and the top ten carry approximately 19%. The source material was blood. These receptors came from a woman aged 55-69 years in good health.

About this clonotype itself: The junction does not match germline at one end; this may be a read error. V usage is TRBV11-2 and J usage is TRBJ1-1, with D unresolved. The CDR3 sequence is 17 residues long. Germline assignment: CDR1 SGHAT and CDR2 FQNNGV. This chain's CDR3 is CASSPVHSRSMNTEAFF. In nucleotides, the CDR3 is TGTGCCAGCAGCCCAGTTCATTCCCGCTCAATGAACACTGAGGCTTTCTTT.

On this clonotype itself: An end of the junction differs from the germline gene, which may be a read error. This chain links TRBV27 with TRBJ2-6; weak D call: TRBD2 (6 bases). This CDR3 has 16 amino acids. Germline values: CDR1 MNHEY, CDR2 SMNVEV (reference sequence). In nucleotides, the CDR3 is TGTGCCAGCAGTTTTCCCGGGAGCGGTGGGGCCAACGTCCCGACTTTC. Its protein product is CASSFPGSGGANVPTF.

This clonotype occurred a few times. V usage is TRBV19 and J usage is TRBJ2-4; tentative D call: TRBD2 (5 bases). Trimming shortened V by 3 bases and J by 1 base, and 13 bases separated the two germline ends. The germline CDR1 and CDR2 sequences are LNHDA and SQIVND (reference sequence). The CDR3 runs to 16 residues. The CDR3 bases are TGTGCCAGTAGTATCGTTCGGGGAGACGCCAAAAACATTCAGTACTTC. Translation: CASSIVRGDAKNIQYF.

This clonotype was seen a handful of times. This rearrangement joins TRBV6-6 to TRBJ2-7; 12 bases fit TRBD2. The CDR3 extends over 14 amino acids. CDR1 MNHNY and CDR2 SVGAGI come from the germline V gene (reference sequence). With 6 bases clipped from V and 11 bases from J, the junction kept 11 bases outside the gene matches. The CDR3, as DNA: TGTGCCAGCAGAACCGGACTAGCGGGACGCCCTGAGTACTTC. Its protein product is CASRTGLAGRPEYF.

The chain carries TRBV20-1 and TRBJ2-5; possible D gene TRBD1, 6 bases. Near its end, the DNA agrees better with TRBJ2-7, so the J call may be wrong. The CDR3 totals 15 residues. Germline values: CDR1 DFQATT, CDR2 SNEGSKA (reference sequence). The CDR3 DNA follows: TGCAGTGCTAGAGTTGTAGGACAGAGATCCGACGAGCAGTACTTC. Translation: CSARVVGQRSDEQYF.

This clonotype showed up many times. The chain has TRBV7-3 and TRBJ2-1; D is unresolved. Per the germline V gene, CDR1 is SGHTA and CDR2 is FQGTGA. V shed 5 bases and J shed 7 bases, with 9 bases lying between them. The CDR3 spans 12 residues. CDR3 in DNA: TGTGCCAGCAGCACCCAGGAAAATGAGCAGTTCTTC. Translated: CASSTQENEQFF.

The V gene is TRBV11-2, the J gene TRBJ2-7, with unresolved D. Per germline, CDR1 SGHAT and CDR2 FQNNGV. The CDR3 extends over 13 amino acids. V gave up 0 bases and J gave up 7 bases, with 10 bases separating them. In DNA, the CDR3 is TGTGCCAGCAGCTTAGATCTATTGGGGGAGCAGTACTTC. Protein sequence: CASSLDLLGEQYF.

This chain connects TRBV7-2 to TRBJ1-1; D unresolved. CDR3 length: 13 residues. V was trimmed by 4 bases and J by 7 bases, leaving 13 bases between them. CDR1 is SGHTA and CDR2 is FQGNSA in the germline V gene. Here the CDR3 DNA reads TGTGCCAGCAGCTCCCGACTCGGCCTTGAAGCTTTCTTT. Translation: CASSSRLGLEAFF.

This chain links TRBV24-1 with TRBJ2-1; 9 nucleotides match TRBD2. This CDR3 has 13 amino acids. J was trimmed by 8 bases and V by 8 bases; bases with no gene match: 6. CDR1 and CDR2 (germline): KGHDR, SFDVKD. The DNA of the CDR3 is TGTGCCACCATGGCGGGAGGGTTCCATGAGCAGTTCTTC. This translates into CATMAGGFHEQFF.

This clonotype has only a few counts. The V and J genes are TRBV5-1 and TRBJ2-1; 8 bases line up with TRBD2. The germline V gene encodes CDR1 SGHRS and CDR2 YFSETQ. CDR3 length: 15 residues. J lost 8 bases, V lost 5 bases, and 12 bases had no gene match. CDR3 loop: CASSRDGRAEDEQFF. The CDR3 coding sequence is TGCGCCAGCAGTCGGGACGGGAGGGCCGAGGATGAGCAGTTCTTC.

This clonotype was counted a few times. The rearrangement links TRBV10-3 to TRBJ2-1; 12 nucleotides align to TRBD2. The CDR3 consists of 16 residues. The V gene end was trimmed by 3 bases and the J gene end by 5 bases; junction bases not matched to a gene: 5. The germline V gene encodes CDR1 ENHRY and CDR2 SYGVKD. The CDR3: CAISEGGLAGNNEQFF. CDR3 nucleotide sequence: TGTGCCATCAGTGAAGGGGGACTAGCGGGTAACAATGAGCAGTTCTTC.

The chain is built from TRBV7-2 and TRBJ2-7; the D gene could be TRBD1 or TRBD2 (5 bases each). The CDR3 totals 15 residues. Trimming took off 5 bases at V and 2 bases at J, with 16 bases between the two ends. Germline lookup yields CDR1 SGHTA and CDR2 FQGNSA. In nucleotides, the CDR3 is TGTGCCAGCAGCCCCCGGGCAGGGACCCCCTACGAGCAGTACTTC. Protein sequence: CASSPRAGTPYEQYF.

This chain joins TRBV12-3 or TRBV12-4 and TRBJ2-3; no clear D. V lost 5 bases and J 6 bases, leaving 9 bases between the germline ends. This CDR3 is 12 amino acids long. This CDR3 reads CASSLVYDTQYF. The CDR3 DNA reads TGTGCCAGCAGTCTGGTCTACGATACGCAGTATTTT.

This chain connects TRBV21-1 to TRBJ1-2. TRBV21-1 is designated a pseudogene. The CDR3 is 19 residues long. The CDR3 region has the DNA TGTGCCAGCAGCAAAATAAGGAACCGTCTCCCTTTTTGGTTCTATGGCTACACCTTC. It is translated as CASSKIRNRLPFWFYGYTF.

As regards this clonotype: One end of the junction does not line up with germline, which may come from a read error. DNA for the CDR3: TGTACCAGCAGTGACGGCTGGGGGGAGACCCAGTACTTC. Protein product: CTSSDGWGETQYF. The V gene is TRBV6-5, the J gene TRBJ2-5; D may match TRBD1 or TRBD2 (5 bases each). The CDR3 is 13 residues long. From germline, CDR1 is MNHEY and CDR2 SVGAGI.

This clonotype was seen a few times. This rearrangement joins TRBV27 to TRBJ2-1; 12 bases agree with TRBD1. The CDR3 covers 14 residues. Looked up from germline, CDR1 is MNHEY and CDR2 is SMNVEV (reference sequence). Trimming cost V 11 bases and J 7 bases; bases outside gene matches: 9. The DNA for the CDR3 is TGTGCCGCGAGAGGGACAGGGGGCGGGAATGAGCAGTTCTTC. Encoded protein: CAARGTGGGNEQFF.

The CDR3 sequence is CASSSSPEYEQYF. CDR3 nucleotide sequence: TGCGCCAGCAGCTCTAGCCCGGAGTACGAGCAGTACTTC. This chain joins TRBV5-1 and TRBJ2-7; D might be TRBD2 (5 bases). Germline V gene data show CDR1 as SGHRS and CDR2 as YFSETQ. This CDR3 has 13 amino acids. V lost 3 bases and J 4 bases, leaving 11 bases between the germline ends.

V usage is TRBV7-7 and J usage is TRBJ2-3; a possible D gene is TRBD2 (5 bases). CDR1 and CDR2 from the germline V gene are SSHAT and FNYEAQ (reference sequence). Trimming removed 5 bases from V and 1 base from J, with 10 bases in between. The CDR3 sequence is 14 residues long. The CDR3 bases are TGTGCCAGCAGCCCTAGCTGGGGCACAGATACGCAGTATTTT. This sequence encodes CASSPSWGTDTQYF. The entire variable domain, with the rest obtained from reference TRBV7-7 and TRBJ2-3, is as follows: GAGVSQSPRYKVTKRGQDVTLRCDPISSHATLYWYQQALGQGPEFLTYFNYEAQPDKSGLPSDRFSAERPEGSISTLTIQRTEQRDSAMYRCASSPSWGTDTQYFGPGTRLTVL.

This rearrangement joins TRBV6-6 to TRBJ2-3, with D perhaps given as TRBD1 or TRBD2 (5 bases each). Per the germline V gene, CDR1 is MNHNY and CDR2 is SVGAGI (reference sequence). Trimming shortened V by 2 bases and J by 4 bases, and 13 bases separated the two germline ends. CDR3 size: 15 residues. CDR3 protein: CASSYGASWPDTQYF. The CDR3 bases are TGTGCCAGCAGTTACGGGGCTAGCTGGCCAGATACGCAGTATTTT.

This clonotype was seen a handful of times. The CDR3 DNA is TGCAGTGCTACACCGGACAGGGGGCGGTACAATGAGCAGTTCTTC. As protein: CSATPDRGRYNEQFF. The chain has TRBV20-1 and TRBJ2-1; TRBD1 matches 11 bases. The CDR3 extends over 15 amino acids. In germline, CDR1 is DFQATT, CDR2 SNEGSKA (reference sequence). With V trimmed by 4 bases and J by 4 bases, 6 bases remained unmatched.

The chain combines TRBV12-3 or TRBV12-4 with TRBJ1-1; the D gene is possibly TRBD1 (6 bases). The CDR3 runs 15 residues. V dropped 3 bases and J dropped 6 bases, with 17 bases sitting between them. The CDR3 DNA follows: TGTGCCAGCAGTTTTGGGGGCAGCGGGATCGCTGAAGCTTTCTTT. Amino acids: CASSFGGSGIAEAFF.